This T cell receptor beta chain was recovered during a study of molecular identifiers for immune sequencing clone quantification. The germline gives CDR1 GTSNPN, CDR2 SVGIG (reference sequence). V dropped 3 bases and J dropped 0 bases, with 9 bases sitting between them. This CDR3 is 14 amino acids long. Sorting recovered naive CD8 T cells on a CD8+CD4-CCR7+CD45RA+ profile. Via MiXCR, TCRdb re-called the PCR reads, giving one row per CDR3 protein. The table has 550,000 to 750,000 distinct CDR3 sequences, 15% to 20% seen once; the top ten hold 0.85%. This clonotype was recorded many times. This sequence originates from a human donor in good health. Some libraries in this study had Jurkat cell RNA spiked in. The specimen sequenced was naive CD8+ T cells from blood, with Jurkat cell RNA spiked in. Subset indicated: FACS-sorted CD8+CD4-CCR7+CD45RA+ naive T cells. This sequence joins TRBV30 and TRBJ2-1; D possibly corresponds to TRBD1 (6 bases). The CDR3 loop reads CAWRGASSYNEQFF. CDR3 in DNA: TGTGCCTGGAGGGGGGCGAGCTCCTACAATGAGCAGTTCTTC.